Listed below are T cell receptor beta chains from one sample, sequenced in a study of T cells in Graves' hyperthyroidism and ophthalmopathy. TCRdb reprocessed the multiplex PCR reads via MiXCR and lists one record per CDR3 protein. The sample shows approximately 400,000 distinct CDR3 sequences, roughly 25% of them seen only once. Sample: blood. These receptors all stem from a man over 45 with Graves' hyperthyroidism. Each CDR3 is given with its conserved first and last residue. The size entry is marked missing in some rows and otherwise reads once, few, many or a size class.

abundance: many; v_gene: TRBV18; CDR3aa: CASSPRDREAFF
abundance: -; v_gene: TRBV4-2; CDR3aa: CASRNVAGELFF
abundance: -; v_gene: TRBV20-1; CDR3aa: CSAEFSDRNTEAFF
abundance: many; v_gene: TRBV11-2; CDR3aa: CASSPIAGGPVNEQFF
abundance: many; v_gene: TRBV6-6; CDR3aa: CASSYSGLAGGAPQETQYF
abundance: -; v_gene: TRBV27; CDR3aa: CASSLLGLAVSTDTQYF
abundance: few; v_gene: TRBV29-1; CDR3aa: CSVTGIQETQYF
abundance: -; v_gene: TRBV7-2; CDR3aa: CASSSPGQGIGEYGYTF
abundance: many; v_gene: TRBV20-1; CDR3aa: CSAGVLGAGQETQYF
abundance: -; v_gene: TRBV30; CDR3aa: CASGRDFEAFF
abundance: -; v_gene: TRBV9; CDR3aa: CASSATGGMNTEAFF
abundance: few; v_gene: TRBV20-1; CDR3aa: CSAASGTSTDTQYF
abundance: -; v_gene: TRBV29-1; CDR3aa: CSVVELAGSTDTQYF
abundance: few; v_gene: TRBV27; CDR3aa: CASSFRGLFLSSSYNEQFF
abundance: -; v_gene: TRBV5-1; CDR3aa: CASSLTSGNYEQYF
abundance: many; v_gene: TRBV20-1; CDR3aa: CSAPSTQSYEQYF
abundance: few; v_gene: TRBV5-6; CDR3aa: CASSVSGTSGRVQYF
abundance: few; v_gene: TRBV18; CDR3aa: CASSPGVFKGEQYF
abundance: -; v_gene: TRBV7-9; CDR3aa: CASSLYLPSLPSGYTF
abundance: -; v_gene: TRBV7-2; CDR3aa: CASSLRDKIYEQYF